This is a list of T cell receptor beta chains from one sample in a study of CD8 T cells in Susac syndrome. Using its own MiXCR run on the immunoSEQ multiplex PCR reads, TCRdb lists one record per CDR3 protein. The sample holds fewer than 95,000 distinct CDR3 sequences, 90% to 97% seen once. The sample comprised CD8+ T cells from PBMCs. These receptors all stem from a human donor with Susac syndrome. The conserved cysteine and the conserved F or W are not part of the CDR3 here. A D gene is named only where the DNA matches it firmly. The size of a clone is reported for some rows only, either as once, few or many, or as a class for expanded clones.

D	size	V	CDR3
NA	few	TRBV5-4	ASSLTANYGYT
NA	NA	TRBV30	AWDTGELF
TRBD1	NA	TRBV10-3	AIRGQDYEQY
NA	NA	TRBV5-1	ASSLEARGTDTQY
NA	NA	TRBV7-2	ASGSGIYEQY
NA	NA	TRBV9	ASSPEVNTIY
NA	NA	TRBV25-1	ASSEYGPPASPLH
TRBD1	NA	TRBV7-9	ASRKGGMNTEAF
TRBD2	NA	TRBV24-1	ATSAGGEQY
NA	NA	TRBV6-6	ASTNQMNTEAF
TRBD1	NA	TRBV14	ASSHRDRGVSFPEAF
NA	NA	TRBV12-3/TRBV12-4	ASSLTGGPEAF